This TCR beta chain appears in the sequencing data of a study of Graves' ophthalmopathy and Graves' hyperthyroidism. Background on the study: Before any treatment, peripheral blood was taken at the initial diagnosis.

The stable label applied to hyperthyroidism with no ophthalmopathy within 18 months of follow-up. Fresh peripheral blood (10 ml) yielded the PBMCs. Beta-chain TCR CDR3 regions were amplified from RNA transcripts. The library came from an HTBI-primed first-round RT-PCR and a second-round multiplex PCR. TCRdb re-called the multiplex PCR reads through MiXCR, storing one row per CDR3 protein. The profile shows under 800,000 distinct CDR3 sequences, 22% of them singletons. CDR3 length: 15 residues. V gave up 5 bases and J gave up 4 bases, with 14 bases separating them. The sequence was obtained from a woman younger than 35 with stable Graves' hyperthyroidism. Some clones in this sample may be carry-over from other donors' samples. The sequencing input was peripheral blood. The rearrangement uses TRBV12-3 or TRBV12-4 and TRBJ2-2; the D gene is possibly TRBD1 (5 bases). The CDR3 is CASSAMGRFTGELFF. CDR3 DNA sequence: TGTGCCAGCAGTGCAATGGGGCGCTTCACCGGGGAGCTGTTTTTT.